Following are 32 T cell receptor beta chains from one sample sequenced in a study of vaccination effects on CD4 cells after COVID-19. What these receptors recognize is not known. The table came from immunoSEQ multiplex PCR; TCRdb's copy has only in-frame clones and leaves some out. The repertoire holds about 43,000 clones, with roughly four fifths as singletons. Viral peptide pools were used in the ViraFEST assay to expand antigen-specific CD4+ T cells, and sequencing came afterward. CD4+ T cells were isolated after around ten days of culture. None of the vaccinated had previously contracted SARS-CoV-2, and their nucleocapsid antibodies tested negative. The sample in question was CD4+ T cells from PBMCs cultured with SARS-CoV-2 spike peptides, obtained before COVID-19 vaccination. The receptors here all came from a human donor who received a COVID-19 vaccine.

The chain uses TRBV11-2 and TRBJ1-4; 7 positions agree with TRBD1. The CDR3 loop spans 13 amino acids. CDR1 SGHAT and CDR2 FQNNGV come from the germline V gene. The V segment lost 5 bases and the J segment 7 bases; nucleotides outside the gene matches: 4. CDR3 sequence: CASSPGTAEKLFF. In DNA, the CDR3 is TGTGCCAGCAGCCCCGGGACAGCTGAAAAACTGTTTTTT. Supplemented by reference TRBV11-2 and TRBJ1-4, the full variable domain reads EAGVAQSPRYKIIEKRQSVAFWCNPISGHATLYWYQQILGQGPKLLIQFQNNGVVDDSQLPKDRFSAERLKGVDSTLKIQPAKLEDSAVYLCASSPGTAEKLFFGSGTQLSVL.

The chain carries TRBV5-1 and TRBJ2-5, with D tentatively TRBD1 (6 bases). The CDR3 is made up of 14 amino acids. Germline V gene lookup returns CDR1 SGHRS and CDR2 YFSETQ. Between the trimmed V and J ends, which lost 4 bases and 2 bases, there was a span of 12 bases. For the CDR3, the DNA is TGCGCCAGCAGCCTCCAGGACAGTCAAGAGACCCAGTACTTC. Its translation is CASSLQDSQETQYF.

V gene TRBV19 combines with J gene TRBJ1-1; 8 nucleotides line up with TRBD1. V lost 5 bases, J lost 5 bases, and 7 bases stayed unmatched. The CDR3 consists of 14 residues. Germline V gene data show CDR1 as LNHDA and CDR2 as SQIVND (reference sequence). The CDR3 protein is CASSLGQGRTEAFF. As DNA, the CDR3 is TGTGCCAGTAGTCTCGGACAGGGCCGAACTGAAGCTTTCTTT.

The chain links TRBV19 to TRBJ1-4; a possible D gene is TRBD1 (5 bases). Looked up from germline, CDR1 is LNHDA and CDR2 is SQIVND (reference sequence). The CDR3 length is 13 residues. V was pared by 7 bases and J by 11 bases, with 17 bases between. CDR3 amino acids: CASKGSAGLKLFF. For the CDR3, the DNA is TGTGCCAGTAAGGGGTCCGCCGGTTTGAAACTGTTTTTT.

This chain uses TRBV24-1 with TRBJ2-2, with 8 bases aligning to TRBD1. Unmatched junction bases numbered 2, after V lost 8 bases and J lost 7 bases. The CDR3 is 12 amino acids. Germline V lookup: CDR1 KGHDR, CDR2 SFDVKD. As DNA, the CDR3 is TGTGCCACCACAGGGGGCTTCGGGGAGCTGTTTTTT. Its protein product is CATTGGFGELFF.

V and J are TRBV12-5 and TRBJ2-1; D is undetermined. CDR3 length: 13 amino acids. The V gene's germline CDR1 is LGHNT and CDR2 FRNRAP. Trimming pared 2 bases from V and 3 bases from J, leaving 5 bases between. CDR3 in DNA: TGTGCTAGTGGTTTGTCGGTCTACAATGAGCAGTTCTTC. Translation gives CASGLSVYNEQFF.

A single count supports this clone. V is TRBV7-3 and J is TRBJ2-3, with TRBD2 as a possible D gene (5 bases). The V and J ends lost 5 bases and 5 bases respectively, with 14 bases between them. CDR1 and CDR2 from the germline V gene are SGHTA and FQGTGA. The CDR3 has 14 amino acids. CDR3 residues: CASSAGGRLDTQYF. In DNA form, the CDR3 reads TGTGCCAGCAGCGCGGGCGGACGACTAGATACGCAGTATTTT.

CDR3 in DNA: TGTGCCAGCAGCCAAGTAAGGGGTGCCTCCGGCAGTGGCTACACCTTC. Translated: CASSQVRGASGSGYTF. This chain connects TRBV14 to TRBJ1-2; D possibly corresponds to TRBD1 (5 bases). V was trimmed by 1 base and J by 7 bases, leaving 19 bases between them. Germline loops: CDR1 SGHDN, CDR2 FVKESK. This CDR3 is 16 amino acids long.

This clone was seen only once. The chain is built from TRBV5-4 and TRBJ1-1; D uncertain. The CDR3 sequence is 14 residues long. The germline CDR1 and CDR2 sequences are SGHNT and YYREEE (reference sequence). V shed 5 bases and J shed 3 bases, with 14 bases lying between them. Written as DNA, the CDR3 is TGTGCCAGCAGTCAGCGGGAGTCGGACACTGAAGCTTTCTTT. This encodes CASSQRESDTEAFF.

V gene TRBV5-1 combines with J gene TRBJ1-4; D not certain. V was clipped by 0 bases and J by 8 bases, with 14 bases between them. Germline CDR1 reads SGHRS; CDR2 reads YFSETQ. The CDR3 extends over 15 amino acids. The CDR3 sequence is CASSLGGVSAEKLFF. The CDR3 DNA reads as TGCGCCAGCAGCTTGGGGGGAGTGTCAGCGGAAAAACTGTTTTTT.

A single count supports this clone. The gene calls are TRBV5-1 and TRBJ2-4; D gene uncertain. The CDR3 sequence is 15 residues long. Deletions cut 0 bases from V and 4 bases from J, with 11 bases between. Germline CDR1 SGHRS, CDR2 YFSETQ. Written as DNA, the CDR3 is TGCGCCAGCAGCTTGGATGCGGTCAGGAAAAACATTCAGTACTTC. Amino acids: CASSLDAVRKNIQYF.

There are a few counts of this clone. The chain combines TRBV7-8 with TRBJ2-2, with 7 positions matching TRBD2. V was clipped by 5 bases and J by 14 bases; unmatched bases: 8. The CDR3 covers 12 residues. Germline loops: CDR1 SGHVS, CDR2 FQNEAQ. The CDR3 bases are TGTGCCAGCAGCCACCTTAGCGGGTCCCTGTTTTTT. This translates into CASSHLSGSLFF.

CDR3 bases: TGCAGCGTTGGCGAGGGGTCAGAGACCCAGTACTTC. Encoded protein: CSVGEGSETQYF. The V and J genes are TRBV29-1 and TRBJ2-5; possibly TRBD1 or TRBD2 for D (5 bases each). The V gene lost 4 bases and the J gene lost 4 bases, with 10 bases spanning the gap. The V gene's germline CDR1 is SQVTM and CDR2 ANQGSEA. The CDR3 is made up of 12 amino acids.

This clone was seen just once. The chain recombines TRBV4-1 with TRBJ2-5; perhaps D is TRBD1 or TRBD2 (6 bases each). Germline CDR1 is MGHRA and CDR2 is YSYEKL. Deletions cut 3 bases from V and 5 bases from J, with 16 bases between. The CDR3 is 15 residues long. CDR3 DNA sequence: TGCGCCAGCAGCCAGATACAGGTAGGGGGGGAGACCCAGTACTTC. Its translation is CASSQIQVGGETQYF.

This clone was observed a handful of times. The V and J genes are TRBV14 and TRBJ2-5; TRBD1 might be the D (5 bases). Germline CDR1 and CDR2: SGHDN and FVKESK. Trimming left V 5 bases short and J 0 bases short, with 16 bases between. The CDR3 loop spans 16 amino acids. CDR3 amino acids: CASSSGWQAYQETQYF. DNA of the CDR3: TGTGCCAGCAGCTCAGGGTGGCAGGCGTACCAAGAGACCCAGTACTTC. The whole variable domain, remainder taken from reference TRBV14 and TRBJ2-5, is EAGVTQFPSHSVIEKGQTVTLRCDPISGHDNLYWYRRVMGKEIKFLLHFVKESKQDESGMPNNRFLAERTGGTYSTLKVQPAELEDSGVYFCASSSGWQAYQETQYFGPGTRLLVL.

This clone is medium-sized in the sample. The chain carries TRBV19 and TRBJ2-1; D could derive from TRBD1 or TRBD2 (5 bases each). The CDR3 is made up of 19 amino acids. Germline CDR1 and CDR2: LNHDA and SQIVND (reference sequence). Trimming stripped 4 bases from V and 0 bases from J, with 22 bases between. CDR3 protein: CASSTQPGRGPSSYNEQFF. Here the CDR3 DNA reads TGTGCCAGTAGTACTCAGCCGGGACGAGGCCCAAGCTCCTACAATGAGCAGTTCTTC.

The rearrangement joins TRBV5-4 to TRBJ1-6, with TRBD1 as a possible D gene (5 bases). The CDR3 has 15 amino acids. From germline, CDR1 is SGHNT and CDR2 YYREEE (reference sequence). V gave up 0 bases and J gave up 7 bases, with 11 bases separating them. The CDR3 DNA reads TGTGCCAGCAGCTTGGCGCGGGGCAGGAATTCACCCCTCCACTTT. It yields the protein CASSLARGRNSPLHF. The complete variable domain, with remaining parts taken from reference TRBV5-4 and TRBJ1-6, reads ETGVTQSPTHLIKTRGQQVTLRCSSQSGHNTVSWYQQALGQGPQFIFQYYREEENGRGNFPPRFSGLQFPNYSSELNVNALELDDSALYLCASSLARGRNSPLHFGNGTRLTVT.

The rearrangement uses TRBV19 and TRBJ2-5; TRBD2 matches 7 bases. CDR1 is LNHDA, CDR2 SQIVND, per germline (reference sequence). The CDR3 is 15 amino acids. V trimming: 4 bases; J trimming: 4 bases; junction bases outside the gene matches: 9. Here the CDR3 reads CASSRVAGVLETQYF. The CDR3, as DNA: TGTGCCAGTAGTAGAGTTGCGGGGGTTTTAGAGACCCAGTACTTC.

The V and J genes are TRBV18 and TRBJ1-5; 7 nucleotides match TRBD1. The CDR3 has 14 residues. Trimming cost V 3 bases and J 10 bases; bases outside gene matches: 9. The germline CDR1 and CDR2 sequences are KGHSH and LQKENI. CDR3 region: CASSPSRQGGPQHF. The CDR3 nucleotides are TGTGCCAGCTCACCGTCCCGCCAGGGGGGCCCCCAGCATTTT.

The V gene is TRBV5-1, the J gene TRBJ2-2; D unclear. Germline V CDR1 and CDR2: SGHRS, YFSETQ. This CDR3 is built from 14 residues. The ends were cut back, 6 bases at V and 2 bases at J, with 11 bases in the middle. The DNA of the CDR3 is TGCGCCAGCACAGACCGCAGTAACACCGGGGAGCTGTTTTTT. Amino acid sequence: CASTDRSNTGELFF.

The chain employs TRBV6-2 or TRBV6-3 and TRBJ2-5, with 8 nucleotides matching TRBD1. The CDR3 has 15 amino acids. Germline CDR1 and CDR2: MNHEY and SVGEGT. The V gene end was trimmed by 4 bases and the J gene end by 4 bases; junction bases not matched to a gene: 8. The CDR3 spells CASSSDRARGETQYF. The DNA for the CDR3 is TGTGCCAGCAGTTCGGACAGGGCGAGAGGAGAGACCCAGTACTTC.

The V call is TRBV30, the J call TRBJ1-3, with D perhaps TRBD1 (6 bases). The V end was cut by 1 base, the J end by 2 bases, with 6 bases between. Germline V gene data show CDR1 as GTSNPN and CDR2 as SVGIG (reference sequence). There are 13 residues in the CDR3. In DNA, the CDR3 is TGTGCCTGGAGTGCAGGGGCTGGAAACACCATATATTTT. It is translated as CAWSAGAGNTIYF.

Only a few counts were recorded for this clone. The chain links TRBV6-2 or TRBV6-3 to TRBJ1-4, with 10 positions matching TRBD1. CDR3 length: 15 residues. Per germline, CDR1 MNHEY and CDR2 SVGEGT. V lost 1 base and J lost 6; bases outside the gene matches: 2. CDR3 in amino acids: CASSYFGTGDEKLFF. In DNA, the CDR3 is TGTGCCAGCAGTTACTTCGGGACAGGGGATGAAAAACTGTTTTTT.

This chain connects TRBV15 to TRBJ2-7; 7 bases align to TRBD2. V shed 1 base and J 4 bases; nucleotides not matched to a gene: 13. CDR3 length: 17 amino acids. From germline, CDR1 is LNHNV and CDR2 YYDKDF (reference sequence). The CDR3 loop is CATSRGGRLAPGYEQYV. As DNA, the CDR3 is TGTGCCACCAGCAGAGGTGGCAGACTAGCCCCGGGTTACGAGCAGTACGTC.

The chain links TRBV19 to TRBJ1-2; 7 nucleotides agree with TRBD1. The CDR3 has 14 amino acids. Trimming removed 7 bases from V and 3 bases from J; junction bases left unmatched: 8. The germline V gene has CDR1 LNHDA and CDR2 SQIVND (reference sequence). CDR3 sequence: CASKKTGMYYGYTF. The CDR3 DNA is TGTGCCAGTAAGAAGACAGGGATGTACTATGGCTACACCTTC.

The rearrangement uses TRBV19 and TRBJ2-2; D perhaps matches TRBD1 (6 bases). Trimming took 5 bases from V and 0 from J, leaving 13 bases between them. CDR1 and CDR2 (germline): LNHDA, SQIVND (reference sequence). CDR3 size: 16 residues. CDR3 in amino acids: CASSLWTAANTGELFF. The CDR3 nucleotides are TGTGCCAGTAGTCTTTGGACAGCCGCGAACACCGGGGAGCTGTTTTTT.

Only a few counts were recorded for this clone. The chain links TRBV6-5 to TRBJ1-3; 8 nucleotides match TRBD1. Unmatched junction bases numbered 4, after V lost 6 bases and J lost 0 bases. Germline V gene data show CDR1 as MNHEY and CDR2 as SVGAGI. The CDR3 is 15 residues long. The CDR3 spells CASRIDRGSGNTIYF. DNA of the CDR3: TGTGCCAGCAGAATCGACAGGGGCTCTGGAAACACCATATATTTT.

This clone appeared once. The chain carries TRBV5-4 and TRBJ2-3; no firm D call. The V and J ends lost 0 bases and 4 bases respectively, with 9 bases between them. Germline loops: CDR1 SGHNT, CDR2 YYREEE (reference sequence). This CDR3 is 14 amino acids long. CDR3 protein: CASSLASFPDTQYF. CDR3 sequence (DNA): TGTGCCAGCAGCTTGGCGAGCTTCCCAGATACGCAGTATTTT.

The chain has TRBV20-1 and TRBJ2-2; 7 positions agree with TRBD1. V trimming: 3 bases; J trimming: 6 bases; junction bases outside the gene matches: 7. The germline V gene encodes CDR1 DFQATT and CDR2 SNEGSKA (reference sequence). CDR3 length: 14 residues. CDR3 protein: CSASPGTASGELFF. Here the CDR3 DNA reads TGCAGTGCTAGTCCCGGGACAGCCTCCGGGGAGCTGTTTTTT.

This clone was observed a handful of times. The CDR3 region is CASSSNRTPRGYTF. The CDR3 DNA reads as TGTGCCAGCAGTTCGAACAGGACCCCGCGGGGCTACACCTTC. The V gene is TRBV6-2 or TRBV6-3, the J gene TRBJ1-2; a possible D gene is TRBD1 (5 bases). The CDR3 loop spans 14 amino acids. Trimming shortened V by 4 bases and J by 8 bases, and 17 bases separated the two germline ends. Germline CDR1 MNHEY, CDR2 SVGEGT.

J is TRBJ2-6 and V is TRBV9; unclear D gene. This CDR3 contains 15 residues. The V end lost 0 bases, the J end lost 0 bases, and 4 bases lay between the germline ends. From germline, CDR1 is SGDLS and CDR2 YYNGEE. The CDR3 DNA follows: TGTGCCAGCAGCGTAGTTTCCTCTGGGGCCAACGTCCTGACTTTC. Protein product: CASSVVSSGANVLTF.

In DNA, the CDR3 is TGTGCCAGCAGCGGGGACTATCGCGGCACCGGGGAGCTGTTTTTT. It yields the protein CASSGDYRGTGELFF. This chain links TRBV7-3 with TRBJ2-2; 7 bases map to TRBD2. The V and J ends lost 5 bases and 4 bases, in that order; junction bases with no gene match: 7. This CDR3 comprises 15 residues. CDR1 is SGHTA, CDR2 FQGTGA, per germline.